Sequencing of this T cell receptor beta chain was carried out in a study of technical replicates of blood from a handful of donors. This clone was counted between two and nine times. The CDR3 extends over 13 amino acids. The V and J ends lost 10 bases and 6 bases, in that order; junction bases with no gene match: 12. Looked up from germline, CDR1 is LNHDA and CDR2 is SQIVND (reference sequence). TCRdb keeps only in-frame clones here, not all; method: immunoSEQ multiplex PCR. This sample has approximately 15,000 clones, with roughly four fifths found just once. The chain joins TRBV19 to TRBJ2-7; TRBD1 agrees at 7 bases. This receptor was identified in a human donor in good health. The sequencing sample was made of PBMCs. CDR3 amino acids: CATQQGRITEQYF. The DNA for the CDR3 is TGTGCCACCCAACAGGGGAGAATCACCGAGCAGTACTTC. Variable domain in full (rest from reference TRBV19 and TRBJ2-7): DGGITQSPKYLFRKEGQNVTLSCEQNLNHDAMYWYRQDPGQGLRLIYYSQIVNDFQKGDIAEGYSVSREKKESFPLTVTSAQKNPTAFYLCATQQGRITEQYFGPGTRLTVT.